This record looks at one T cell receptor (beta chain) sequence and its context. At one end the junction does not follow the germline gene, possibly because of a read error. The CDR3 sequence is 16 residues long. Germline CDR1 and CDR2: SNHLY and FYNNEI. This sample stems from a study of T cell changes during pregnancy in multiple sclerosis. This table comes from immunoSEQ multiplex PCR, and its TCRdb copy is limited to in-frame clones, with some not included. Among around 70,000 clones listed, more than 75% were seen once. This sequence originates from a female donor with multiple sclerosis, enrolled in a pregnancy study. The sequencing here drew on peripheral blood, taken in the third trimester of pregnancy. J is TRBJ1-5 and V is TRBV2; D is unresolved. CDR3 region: CASNPDSDYSDQPQHF. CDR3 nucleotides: TGTGCCAGCAACCCAGATTCTGATTATAGCGATCAGCCCCAGCATTTT.